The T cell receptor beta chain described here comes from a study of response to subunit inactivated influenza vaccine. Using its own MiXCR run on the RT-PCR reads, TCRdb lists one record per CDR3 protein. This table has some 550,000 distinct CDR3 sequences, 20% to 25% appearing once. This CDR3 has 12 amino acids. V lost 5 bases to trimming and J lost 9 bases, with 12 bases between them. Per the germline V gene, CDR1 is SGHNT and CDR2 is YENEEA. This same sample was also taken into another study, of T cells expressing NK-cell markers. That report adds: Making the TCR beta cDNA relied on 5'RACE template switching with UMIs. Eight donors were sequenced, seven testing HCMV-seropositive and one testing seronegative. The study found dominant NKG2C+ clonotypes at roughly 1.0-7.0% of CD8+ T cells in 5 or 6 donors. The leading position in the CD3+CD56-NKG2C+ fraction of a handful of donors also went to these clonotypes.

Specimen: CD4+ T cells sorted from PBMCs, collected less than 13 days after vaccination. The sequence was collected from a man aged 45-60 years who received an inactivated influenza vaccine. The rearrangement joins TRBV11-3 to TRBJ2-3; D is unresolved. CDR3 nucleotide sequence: TGTGCCAGCAGCCCAAACCGACTGACGCAGTATTTT. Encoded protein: CASSPNRLTQYF.